This passage covers 8 T cell receptor beta chains from one sample sequenced in a study of blood T cell repertoires in COVID-19. Sequencing was performed with immunoSEQ multiplex PCR; in TCRdb, only in-frame clones are kept and a portion is missing. In the table there are over 200,000 clones, about 90% of which are singletons. Source material: peripheral blood. Receptors were obtained from a woman aged 45-59 years with acute or convalescent COVID-19.

The chain carries TRBV7-2 and TRBJ1-1, with 10 nucleotides matching TRBD1. The CDR3 runs to 16 residues. Trimming removed 5 bases from V and 0 bases from J; junction bases left unmatched: 6. Germline V gene lookup returns CDR1 SGHTA and CDR2 FQGNSA. The CDR3 region is CASSTPGQGMNTEAFF. In DNA form, the CDR3 reads TGTGCCAGCAGCACACCGGGACAGGGGATGAACACTGAAGCTTTCTTT.

This chain connects TRBV24-1 to TRBJ2-7, with TRBD2 matching 12 bases. The length of the CDR3 is 16 residues. Germline V gives CDR1 KGHDR, CDR2 SFDVKD. J gave up 6 bases and V 3 bases, and 8 bases lay outside the gene matches. CDR3 in DNA: TGTGCCACCAGTGATCAACCTAGCGGGAGGGCACCCGAGCAGTACTTC. It is translated as CATSDQPSGRAPEQYF.

This clone occurred a few times. The V and J genes are TRBV4-2 and TRBJ2-3; 9 positions agree with TRBD2. CDR1 LGHNA and CDR2 YNFKEQ come from the germline V gene. The CDR3 totals 14 residues. After removal of 4 bases from V and 1 base from J, the junction contained 0 bases not matched to a gene. This CDR3 is CASSRTSGTDTQYF. The CDR3 DNA is TGTGCCAGCAGCCGGACTAGCGGCACAGATACGCAGTATTTT.

The genes are TRBV13 and TRBJ1-5; D remains ambiguous. With 3 bases removed from V and 1 base from J, the gap between germline ends came to 4 bases. The germline V gene has CDR1 PRHDT and CDR2 FYEKMQ (reference sequence). This CDR3 has 13 residues. The CDR3 coding sequence is TGTGCCAGCAGCTTGGCCAGCAATCAGCCCCAGCATTTT. This codes for CASSLASNQPQHF.

The chain carries TRBV6-6 and TRBJ1-2; D remains unclear. Germline CDR1 is MNHNY and CDR2 is SVGAGI (reference sequence). V was shortened by 6 bases and J by 3 bases, with 14 bases between the two germline ends. The CDR3 covers 14 residues. DNA for the CDR3: TGTGCCAGCAGGGCCGCCGGGGAGGACTATGGCTACACCTTC. Protein product: CASRAAGEDYGYTF.

This clone appeared a few times. V usage is TRBV27 and J usage is TRBJ1-2; D might be TRBD1 (5 bases). From germline, CDR1 is MNHEY and CDR2 SMNVEV (reference sequence). The ends were cut back, 5 bases at V and 1 base at J, with 26 bases in the middle. The CDR3 length is 19 residues. For the CDR3, the DNA is TGTGCCAGCAGTCTCAACCCGGGTAGAGGTAGGGGATATAACTATGGCTACACCTTC. Encoded protein: CASSLNPGRGRGYNYGYTF.

The chain employs TRBV19 and TRBJ2-7; 14 nucleotides match TRBD2. The CDR3 runs to 14 residues. The V segment lost 9 bases and the J segment 0 bases; nucleotides outside the gene matches: 1. Germline assignment: CDR1 LNHDA and CDR2 SQIVND (reference sequence). CDR3 DNA: TGTGCCAGCGGGACTAGCGGGAGCTCCTACGAGCAGTACTTC. This gives the protein CASGTSGSSYEQYF.

The chain joins TRBV11-2 to TRBJ2-1; 11 bases line up with TRBD2. The CDR3 is 17 residues long. Germline CDR1 SGHAT, CDR2 FQNNGV. J was trimmed by 7 bases and V by 7 bases; bases with no gene match: 15. CDR3 coding DNA: TGTGCCAGCACCCTTAGGGCCCCGGGGACTAGCGGAAATGAGCAGTTCTTC. Translated, it gives CASTLRAPGTSGNEQFF.